Sequencing of this T cell receptor beta chain was carried out in a study of regulatory T cells in long-lasting Graves disease. Noted time point: persistent/refractory GD, antithyroid drugs over 5 years with positive TRAb. Making the TCR library involved RNA that had been extracted from PBMCs. Researchers made TCR beta libraries by using iRepertoire HTBI primers and running Arm-PCR on CDR3 regions. MiXCR, applied by TCRdb to the multiplex PCR reads, yields one record per CDR3 protein. In the table there are 600,000 to 800,000 distinct CDR3 sequences, about 32% of which are singletons. This clonotype was seen more than once but under ten times. Material: peripheral blood mononuclear cells (PBMCs), obtained when the disease was refractory, from a patient treated with antithyroid drugs. The receptor was isolated from a female donor with Graves disease.

The CDR3 spells CSVDSLEGYTF. DNA of the CDR3: TGCAGCGTTGATTCCCTGGAGGGCTACACCTTC. J is TRBJ1-2 and V is TRBV29-1; D remains ambiguous. The CDR3 sequence is 11 residues long. Per germline, CDR1 SQVTM and CDR2 ANQGSEA. Trimming took off 3 bases at V and 8 bases at J, with 10 bases between the two ends.